Presented here are 2 T cell receptor beta chains from one specimen sequenced in a study of blood T cell repertoires in COVID-19. Data came from immunoSEQ multiplex PCR; TCRdb stores just in-frame clones and leaves some out. In the table there are over 100,000 clones, 70% to 90% of which are singletons. The specimen sequenced was peripheral blood. The receptors come from a man aged 50-59 years with active COVID-19.

This sequence joins TRBV7-2 and TRBJ1-6; no clear D gene. The CDR3 contains 14 residues. Trimming pared 5 bases from V and 0 bases from J, leaving 5 bases between. In germline, CDR1 is SGHTA, CDR2 FQGNSA. The CDR3 DNA reads TGTGCCAGCAGCAGTAGCTCCTATAATTCACCCCTCCACTTT. As protein: CASSSSSYNSPLHF. Full variable domain (rest looked up from reference TRBV7-2 and TRBJ1-6): GAGVSQSPSNKVTEKGKDVELRCDPISGHTALYWYRQSLGQGLEFLIYFQGNSAPDKSGLPSDRFSAERTGGSVSTLTIQRTQQEDSAVYLCASSSSSYNSPLHFGNGTRLTVT.

The chain couples TRBV20-1 to TRBJ2-5; TRBD2 matches at 7 bases. There are 14 residues in the CDR3. The V gene end was trimmed by 3 bases and the J gene end by 5 bases; junction bases not matched to a gene: 9. Per germline, CDR1 DFQATT and CDR2 SNEGSKA (reference sequence). The CDR3 here is CSASWSGGSETQYF. The CDR3 nucleotides are TGCAGTGCTAGTTGGTCGGGGGGTAGTGAGACCCAGTACTTC.